The sequence of this TCR beta chain was determined in a study of early T cells in non-severe SARS-CoV-2 infection. Study information: Sequenced material consisted of bulk RNA (from unsorted whole blood), and chains were unpaired. General observations from the study: Private and CD4 specificities were missed by VDJdb matching, skewed to anti-spike CD8.

This clonotype was detected only once. The target antigen is unknown. The length of the CDR3 is 13 residues. The V gene lost 11 bases and the J gene lost 5 bases, with 15 bases spanning the gap. The V gene's germline CDR1 is MDHEN and CDR2 SYDVKM. Attachment of unique molecular identifiers was made to individual cDNA molecules. TCRdb fed the 5' RACE reads into MiXCR, producing one record per CDR3 protein. The sample consists of about 97,000 distinct CDR3 sequences, 13% of them appearing once. This chain connects TRBV28 to TRBJ1-4, with D tentatively TRBD1 (5 bases). The receptor's source is an adult who was a healthcare worker with PCR-confirmed SARS-CoV-2 infection or an uninfected control (not recorded which). The sample comprised whole blood. The CDR3 sequence: CAAFGALNEKLFF. The CDR3 bases are TGTGCCGCCTTTGGGGCCCTAAATGAAAAACTGTTTTTT.